These 27 T cell receptor beta chains were sequenced from one sample in a study of blood T cells in healthy people across ages. Together with a sample-barcoded 5' primer, a J-beta primer mix was included in a second PCR lasting about 6 to 12 cycles. One entry per CDR3 protein results from TCRdb running MiXCR on the 5' RACE reads. The table records 1.8 million or so distinct CDR3 sequences, 39% of them present only once. The material sequenced was blood. These receptors originate from a human donor in good health.

The genes are TRBV19 and TRBJ2-7; 7 bases align to TRBD1. Trimming removed 6 bases from V and 0 bases from J; junction bases left unmatched: 5. Germline V lookup: CDR1 LNHDA, CDR2 SQIVND (reference sequence). CDR3 length equals 14 residues. DNA of the CDR3: TGTGCCAGTAGAAAAGGACAGGCCTCCTACGAGCAGTACTTC. This encodes CASRKGQASYEQYF. Full variable domain (rest looked up from reference TRBV19 and TRBJ2-7): DGGITQSPKYLFRKEGQNVTLSCEQNLNHDAMYWYRQDPGQGLRLIYYSQIVNDFQKGDIAEGYSVSREKKESFPLTVTSAQKNPTAFYLCASRKGQASYEQYFGPGTRLTVT.

The chain is built from TRBV5-1 and TRBJ2-5; 8 bases are a match to TRBD1. The CDR3 spans 13 residues. Germline loops: CDR1 SGHRS, CDR2 YFSETQ. The ends lost 6 bases at V and 4 bases at J; junction bases unmatched: 5. Written as DNA, the CDR3 is TGCGCCAGCACCAGGGGGCGAGGAGAGACCCAGTACTTC. Amino acids: CASTRGRGETQYF.

This sequence joins TRBV6-2 or TRBV6-3 and TRBJ2-5; weak D call: TRBD1 (5 bases). CDR3 size: 12 residues. V dropped 7 bases and J dropped 7 bases, with 13 bases sitting between them. Germline V CDR1 and CDR2: MNHEY, SVGEGT. CDR3 nucleotides: TGTGCCAGCACCATGGGGCTCGGGACCCAGTACTTC. It codes for CASTMGLGTQYF.

The rearrangement uses TRBV5-5 and TRBJ1-2; D call uncertain. Germline lookup yields CDR1 SGHKS and CDR2 YYEKEE (reference sequence). The CDR3 runs to 14 residues. The ends were cut back, 2 bases at V and 7 bases at J, with 15 bases in the middle. The CDR3 region has the DNA TGTGCCAGCAGCTTTCGTCAGACCGATGTTGGCTACACCTTC. It is translated as CASSFRQTDVGYTF.

This clonotype came up a few times. The chain recombines TRBV5-1 with TRBJ2-4; possibly TRBD1 for D (6 bases). The J call may be in error: the DNA end matches TRBJ2-7 better. Germline V gene sequence: CDR1 SGHRS, CDR2 YFSETQ. The CDR3 has 16 amino acids. CDR3 in DNA: TGCGCCAGCAGCTTGAACGCCGGGGAAGTAGGGGGCGAGCAGTACTTC. Translation gives CASSLNAGEVGGEQYF.

Concerning this clonotype: Its ends do not fully match the called genes, so a read error is possible. Here the CDR3 DNA reads TGTGCCAGCAGTTTTAGGGGTGGGTTGGCAGCTAACGAAAAACTGTTTTTT. Its protein product is CASSFRGGLAANEKLFF. The chain employs TRBV12-3 or TRBV12-4 and TRBJ1-4; tentative D call: TRBD1 (5 bases). This CDR3 spans 17 amino acids.

The genes are TRBV6-5 and TRBJ2-1; maybe TRBD2 (6 bases). This CDR3 spans 15 amino acids. Trimming removed 6 bases from V and 6 bases from J, with 18 bases in between. The germline gives CDR1 MNHEY, CDR2 SVGAGI. CDR3 residues: CASSSPRRRGNEQFF. CDR3 bases: TGTGCCAGCAGCTCGCCCCGGAGGCGGGGCAATGAGCAGTTCTTC.

Written as DNA, the CDR3 is TGTGCCAGCTCACCACCTACAGGGGGCTCGAAGACCCAGTACTTC. It translates to CASSPPTGGSKTQYF. The genes are TRBV18 and TRBJ2-5; 9 bases line up with TRBD1. Trimming at V came to 0 bases and at J to 6 bases, leaving 5 bases not matched to a gene. The CDR3 sequence is 15 residues long. Germline V gene data show CDR1 as KGHSH and CDR2 as LQKENI.

The table lists this clonotype with a few counts. This chain connects TRBV5-1 to TRBJ2-3; 8 nucleotides match TRBD2. V gave up 3 bases and J gave up 2 bases; unmatched junction bases: 14. Germline V lookup: CDR1 SGHRS, CDR2 YFSETQ. The CDR3 totals 18 residues. CDR3 protein: CASSYPRSGGPYTDTQYF. CDR3 coding DNA: TGCGCCAGCAGCTACCCGAGGAGCGGGGGACCCTACACAGATACGCAGTATTTT.

The gene calls are TRBV11-3 and TRBJ1-1; 7 bases are a match to TRBD1. The CDR3 has 15 amino acids. The germline CDR1 and CDR2 sequences are SGHNT and YENEEA. With V trimmed by 4 bases and J by 2 bases, 7 bases remained unmatched. CDR3 residues: CASSSLDRVNTEAFF. In nucleotides, the CDR3 is TGTGCCAGCAGCTCCCTCGACAGGGTTAACACTGAAGCTTTCTTT.

This clonotype was observed a few times. The CDR3 sequence is CASSPPGQGYSGANVLTF. DNA of the CDR3: TGTGCCAGCAGCCCCCCGGGACAGGGGTACTCTGGGGCCAACGTCCTGACTTTC. The V call is TRBV7-9, the J call TRBJ2-6, with 10 bases lining up with TRBD1. V was pared by 5 bases and J by 0 bases, with 7 bases of the junction left unmatched. Per the germline V gene, CDR1 is SEHNR and CDR2 is FQNEAQ (reference sequence). The CDR3 sequence is 18 residues long.

To note about this clonotype: This clone may be a read error of a much larger clone one base away. The rearrangement uses TRBV29-1 and TRBJ2-5; D ambiguous. Germline CDR1 SQVTM, CDR2 ANQGSEA. V was pared by 2 bases and J by 11 bases, with 24 bases between. The CDR3 has 15 amino acids. CDR3 in amino acids: CSVESAWGTYNEQYF. CDR3 in DNA: TGCAGCGTTGAATCCGCGTGGGGAACTTACAATGAGCAGTACTTC.

The chain carries TRBV4-3 and TRBJ2-7; 8 nucleotides align to TRBD1. This CDR3 spans 16 amino acids. The trim removed 1 base at V and 1 base at J, leaving 6 bases unmatched. Germline V gene sequence: CDR1 LGHNA, CDR2 YSLEER. CDR3 DNA sequence: TGCGCCAGCAGCCAAGGTTTCGGACAGGGATCCTACGAGCAGTACTTC. It codes for CASSQGFGQGSYEQYF.

The table lists this clonotype with a count of one. This sequence joins TRBV27 and TRBJ2-7; D tentatively fits TRBD1 or TRBD2 (5 bases each). Germline V lookup: CDR1 MNHEY, CDR2 SMNVEV (reference sequence). CDR3 length: 14 amino acids. The V and J ends lost 3 bases and 3 bases respectively, with 12 bases between them. CDR3 loop: CASSFQMGVYEQYF. The CDR3 bases are TGTGCCAGCAGTTTTCAAATGGGGGTCTACGAGCAGTACTTC.

The rearrangement uses TRBV29-1 and TRBJ1-1; no reliable D call. V gave up 3 bases and J gave up 0 bases, with 11 bases separating them. Germline lookup yields CDR1 SQVTM and CDR2 ANQGSEA. The CDR3 is made up of 14 amino acids. CDR3 amino acids: CSVDPDGMNTEAFF. The CDR3 DNA is TGCAGCGTTGATCCCGACGGAATGAACACTGAAGCTTTCTTT.

J is TRBJ2-1 and V is TRBV14; 8 bases line up with TRBD1. Trimming removed 4 bases from V and 8 bases from J; junction bases left unmatched: 10. CDR1 is SGHDN, CDR2 FVKESK, per germline. This CDR3 is 15 amino acids long. In DNA form, the CDR3 reads TGTGCCAGCAGCCCCCTAGGGACAGGTATGGATGAGCAGTTCTTC. Its protein is CASSPLGTGMDEQFF.

Only a few counts were recorded for this clonotype. The genes are TRBV6-1 and TRBJ1-2; 10 nucleotides agree with TRBD1. The J segment lost 7 bases and the V segment lost 5 bases, leaving 16 bases of the junction unmatched. The CDR3 sequence is 17 residues long. Germline CDR1 and CDR2: MNHNS and SASEGT. The CDR3 nucleotides read TGTGCCAGCAGTCATAATCAAGGACAGGGGGTTACATTTGGCTACACCTTC. It specifies CASSHNQGQGVTFGYTF.

Regarding this clonotype: The junction and the germline gene differ at one end; a read error may be behind it. The V and J genes are TRBV7-8 and TRBJ2-1, with a possible D match to TRBD2 (6 bases). The CDR3 runs to 15 residues. CDR1 and CDR2 (germline): SGHVS, FQNEAQ. DNA of the CDR3: TGTGCCAGCAGCTTAGGTAGCGGCTCCTACAATGAGCGGTTCTTC. As protein: CASSLGSGSYNERFF.

This clonotype was counted a single time. J is TRBJ2-7 and V is TRBV6-2 or TRBV6-3, with no clear D. The V gene's germline CDR1 is MNHEY and CDR2 SVGEGT. The CDR3 totals 15 residues. V lost 2 bases and J 3 bases, leaving 14 bases between the germline ends. The CDR3 region is CASSYGHAKGYEQYF. Here the CDR3 DNA reads TGTGCCAGCAGTTACGGCCACGCCAAGGGCTACGAGCAGTACTTC.

The rearrangement joins TRBV7-3 to TRBJ2-1; 10 nucleotides agree with TRBD2. The germline gives CDR1 SGHTA, CDR2 FQGTGA. J was trimmed by 3 bases and V by 1 base; bases with no gene match: 3. CDR3 length: 16 amino acids. The DNA for the CDR3 is TGTGCCAGCAGCTTAAGATGGACTAGCGGCTACAATGAGCAGTTCTTC. Translation: CASSLRWTSGYNEQFF.

This chain uses TRBV5-1 with TRBJ2-2; 9 bases fit TRBD1. Trimming took 4 bases from V and 4 from J; bases not matched to a gene: 2. The CDR3 extends over 14 amino acids. Germline V gene lookup returns CDR1 SGHRS and CDR2 YFSETQ. The CDR3: CASSMGQGTGELFF. The DNA of the CDR3 is TGCGCCAGCAGCATGGGACAGGGCACCGGGGAGCTGTTTTTT.

This rearrangement joins TRBV29-1 to TRBJ2-3; D may match TRBD1 or TRBD2 (5 bases each). Trimming removed 5 bases from V and 10 bases from J, with 16 bases in between. CDR1 is SQVTM, CDR2 ANQGSEA, per germline. The CDR3 length is 12 residues. CDR3 coding DNA: TGCAGCGTTAACGAGGGGTTGATGGCGCAGTATTTT. Translating it yields CSVNEGLMAQYF.

This sequence joins TRBV7-2 and TRBJ1-6; D is unclear. The germline V gene encodes CDR1 SGHTA and CDR2 FQGNSA. This CDR3 has 15 residues. Trimming stripped 4 bases from V and 0 bases from J, with 7 bases between. CDR3 bases: TGTGCCAGCAGCTCGAAAAGCTCCTATAATTCACCCCTCCACTTT. Its translation: CASSSKSSYNSPLHF.

The chain couples TRBV12-3 or TRBV12-4 to TRBJ1-2; D might be TRBD1 (5 bases). This CDR3 has 14 residues. V was pared by 6 bases and J by 1 base, with 12 bases between. CDR3: CASRLQDFNYGYTF. CDR3 sequence (DNA): TGTGCCAGCAGGTTACAGGACTTTAACTATGGCTACACCTTC.

This clonotype was counted a few times. The chain employs TRBV6-2 or TRBV6-3 and TRBJ2-5; 10 bases match TRBD2. The J segment lost 4 bases and the V segment lost 6 bases, leaving 8 bases of the junction unmatched. CDR1 and CDR2 from the germline V gene are MNHEY and SVGEGT. The CDR3 is 15 residues long. CDR3 sequence reads: CASRTISGGRETQYF. For the CDR3, the DNA is TGTGCCAGCAGGACTATTAGCGGGGGGCGAGAGACCCAGTACTTC.

The sample holds a few counts of this clonotype. This chain joins TRBV15 and TRBJ2-1; the D gene is possibly TRBD2 (5 bases). Germline assignment: CDR1 LNHNV and CDR2 YYDKDF (reference sequence). This CDR3 has 13 residues. V shed 3 bases and J shed 8 bases, with 11 bases lying between them. In DNA, the CDR3 is TGTGCCACCAGCAGCCGGGGTCGGCATGAGCAGTTCTTC. It codes for CATSSRGRHEQFF.

The rearrangement links TRBV11-2 to TRBJ2-1, with 11 bases matching TRBD2. The CDR3 loop spans 23 amino acids. Germline lookup yields CDR1 SGHAT and CDR2 FQNNGV. The trim removed 5 bases at V and 3 bases at J, leaving 27 bases unmatched. CDR3 coding DNA: TGTGCCAGCAGCCAGATCCCCGGGCAGGCCGATACCCCCCTAGCGGGGGGCTACAATGAGCAGTTCTTC. It is translated as CASSQIPGQADTPLAGGYNEQFF.